The rows below give T cell receptor beta chains drawn from one sample of a study of blood T cell repertoires in COVID-19. Profiled with immunoSEQ multiplex PCR; TCRdb holds only in-frame clones, not every one. In the table there are some 400,000 clones, 90% of which are singletons. Sequenced: peripheral blood. The origin of the receptors is a man younger than 35 with active or convalescent COVID-19. CDR3s include the opening cysteine and the closing phenylalanine or tryptophan. The order of the fields is CDR3 length, J gene, V gene, clone size, D gene, CDR3 DNA, CDR3 protein. The D gene is left open where the match is weak. Expanded clones get a size class; other rows say once, few or many, or leave the size out.

>14|TRBJ2-3|TRBV7-2|-|-
TGTGCCAGCAGCTTTAGCCTCAGCACAGATACGCAGTATTTT
CASSFSLSTDTQYF
>15|TRBJ1-6|TRBV18|once|TRBD1
TGTGCCAGCTCACGCAGGGTTTCGCAACAGGGGACCCTCCACTTT
CASSRRVSQQGTLHF
>14|TRBJ2-5|TRBV7-2|-|TRBD2
TGTGCCAGCAACCGCGGGGATAGCGGGGAGACCCAGTACTTC
CASNRGDSGETQYF
>14|TRBJ2-7|TRBV27|-|-
TGTGCCAGCAGTTTATATATCACTTCCTACGAGCAGTACTTC
CASSLYITSYEQYF
>14|TRBJ2-1|TRBV6-5|once|TRBD2
TGTGCCAGCAAAGGGCTAGCGGGAGGCAATGAGCAGTTCTTC
CASKGLAGGNEQFF
>15|TRBJ1-2|TRBV7-2|once|TRBD1
TGTGCCAGTGAACCGGGACAGGGGACGATCTATGGCTACACCTTC
CASEPGQGTIYGYTF
>13|TRBJ2-7|TRBV27|-|-
TGTGCCAGTTCGATCGGGGAAGCCTACGAGCAGTACTTC
CASSIGEAYEQYF
>14|TRBJ1-2|TRBV7-2|-|-
TGTGCCAGCAGCTTAGCAGAGACAGGCTATGGCTACACCTTC
CASSLAETGYGYTF
>13|TRBJ2-7|TRBV28|few|-
TGTGCCAGCAGGCATCAGTCCGCCTACGAGCAGTACTTC
CASRHQSAYEQYF
>16|TRBJ1-6|TRBV11-2|once|TRBD1
TGTGCCAGCAGCTTCCGGGACAGAATCTATAATTCACCCCTCCACTTT
CASSFRDRIYNSPLHF
>15|TRBJ2-7|TRBV5-1|-|TRBD1
TGCGCCAGCAGCTTAGACAGGGTAATCCCCTACGAGCAGTACTTC
CASSLDRVIPYEQYF
>13|TRBJ1-2|TRBV27|-|TRBD1
TGTGCCAGCAGTTTCGACAGGGGATATGGCTACACCTTC
CASSFDRGYGYTF
>16|TRBJ1-2|TRBV4-3|-|TRBD1
TGCGCCAGCAGCCAAGATGGGACAGGGGGCGTCTATGGCTACACCTTC
CASSQDGTGGVYGYTF
>13|TRBJ1-2|TRBV6-5|-|-
TGTGCCAGCAGTTATCCCGGGGGTTATGGCTACACCTTC
CASSYPGGYGYTF
>13|TRBJ1-1|TRBV4-1|-|-
TGCGCCAGCAGCCGTGCTGGGGCGCGAGGAGCTTTCTTT
CASSRAGARGAFF
>13|TRBJ2-7|TRBV5-1|-|-
TGCGCCAGCTCAGGACAGCCTTCCTACGAGCAGTACTTC
CASSGQPSYEQYF
>13|TRBJ2-1|TRBV29-1|-|-
TGCAGCCCCCGCCGTCTTCCGGGCAATGAGCAGTTCTTC
CSPRRLPGNEQFF
>15|TRBJ1-6|TRBV6-5|-|-
TGTGCCAGCAGTTACCAGGGAACGAATAATTCACCCCTCCACTTT
CASSYQGTNNSPLHF
>14|TRBJ1-5|TRBV19|-|-
TGTGCCAGTAGTATTCGGGGAGTTGATCAGCCCCAGCATTTT
CASSIRGVDQPQHF
>15|TRBJ1-1|TRBV18|-|-
TGTGCCAGCTCACCACCAACGGGGGGACACACTGAAGCTTTCTTT
CASSPPTGGHTEAFF
>17|TRBJ2-7|TRBV5-4|-|TRBD2
TGTGCCAGCAGCTTGGCGTTAGCGGGAGGGAGCTCCTACGAGCAGTACTTC
CASSLALAGGSSYEQYF
>14|TRBJ1-6|TRBV9|-|-
TGTGCCAGCAGCGTGCAGGGATACAATTCACCCCTCCACTTT
CASSVQGYNSPLHF
>17|TRBJ1-6|TRBV2|-|-
TGTGCCAGCAGTTATACGAGAACAGGTCACCTTAATTCACCCCTCCACTTT
CASSYTRTGHLNSPLHF
>15|TRBJ2-7|TRBV7-2|-|TRBD2
TGTGCCAGCAGCCCCCCCGGGACTAGCGGCTACGAGCAGTACTTC
CASSPPGTSGYEQYF
>15|TRBJ1-1|TRBV6-1|-|-
TGTGCCAGCAGTGAAGGTACATGGAGTCACACTGAAGCTTTCTTT
CASSEGTWSHTEAFF
>14|TRBJ1-5|TRBV19|-|-
TGTGCCAGTAGTATGACGGGTTCTAATCAGCCCCAGCATTTT
CASSMTGSNQPQHF
>16|TRBJ2-7|TRBV27|-|TRBD2
TGTGCCAGCTCCCCTCCCCCGCGGGAGAGGTCCCACGAGCAGTACTTC
CASSPPPRERSHEQYF
>14|TRBJ1-2|TRBV5-1|-|TRBD1
TGCGCCAGCAGCTTGGGGGGACAGAACTATGGCTACACCTTC
CASSLGGQNYGYTF